The clone carrying this TCR beta chain has at least ten counts. TCRdb processed the 5' RACE reads anew with MiXCR; each CDR3 protein has one entry. There are 600,000 to 800,000 distinct CDR3 sequences in the sample; approximately 22% occur only once, and more than 4% lies in the top ten. The germline V gene has CDR1 MNHNS and CDR2 SASEGT. V dropped 5 bases and J dropped 0 bases, with 7 bases sitting between them. The CDR3 loop spans 14 amino acids. This sample was taken from a study of identical twins. These data are also associated with another study on T cells expressing NK-cell markers.

V is TRBV6-1 and J is TRBJ1-4; TRBD1 might be the D (5 bases). This clonotype was obtained from a woman younger than 35 in good health. The sample was PBMCs. In DNA, the CDR3 is TGTGCCAGCAGTCGACAGTCAACTAATGAAAAACTGTTTTTT. This gives the protein CASSRQSTNEKLFF.